The present T cell receptor beta chain was sequenced within a study of metastatic and nonmetastatic thyroid tumors. Nobody among the patients had been given any treatment before thyroid surgery. Ten or more counts support this clone. Germline V gene lookup returns CDR1 SGHRS and CDR2 YFSETQ. The CDR3 length is 16 residues. V gave up 0 bases and J gave up 5 bases, with 17 bases separating them. TCRdb re-analyzed the PCR reads through MiXCR. The sample includes roughly 40,000 clones, about 15% of them seen just once. Sequencing used tumor tissue. V is TRBV5-1 and J is TRBJ2-5; D assignment may be TRBD1 or TRBD2 (6 bases each). This TCR was recovered from a female donor with papillary thyroid cancer or a benign thyroid nodule (not recorded which). Some clones in this sample may be carry-over from other donors' samples. The chain's CDR3 is CASSLAVTRGGETQYF. CDR3 in DNA: TGCGCCAGCAGCTTGGCCGTCACCAGGGGAGGCGAGACCCAGTACTTC. The full variable domain, rest sourced from reference TRBV5-1 and TRBJ2-5, is KAGVTQTPRYLIKTRGQQVTLSCSPISGHRSVSWYQQTPGQGLQFLFEYFSETQRNKGNFPGRFSGRQFSNSRSEMNVSTLELGDSALYLCASSLAVTRGGETQYFGPGTRLLVL.